This note documents a single TCR beta chain sequence. V lost 6 bases and J lost 0; bases outside the gene matches: 1. CDR1 and CDR2 (germline): DFQATT, SNEGSKA (reference sequence). The CDR3 has 14 amino acids. Through Arm-PCR of CDR3 regions and iRepertoire HTBI primers, TCR beta libraries were built. MiXCR, run by TCRdb on the multiplex PCR reads, gives a single entry per CDR3 protein. The table records about 470,000 distinct CDR3 sequences, about 22% of them present only once. These data are taken from a study of regulatory T cells in long-lasting Graves disease. Time point defined: persistent/refractory GD, antithyroid drugs over 5 years with positive TRAb. PBMC RNA served as the TCR library source.

The J gene is TRBJ2-3, the V gene TRBV20-1, with 12 bases lining up with TRBD2. The source of this sequence is a female donor with Graves disease. The sequences come from peripheral blood mononuclear cells (PBMCs), collected when the disease was refractory, from a patient treated with antithyroid drugs. The CDR3 nucleotides read TGCAGTGCAGGGACTAGCGGGAGCACAGATACGCAGTATTTT. Amino acids: CSAGTSGSTDTQYF.